The sequence of this T cell receptor beta chain was determined in a study of blood T cell repertoires in COVID-19. Study background: COVID-19 samples, acute and convalescent, were from the United States, Italy and Spain. PBMCs, B-cell-depleted T cells, or T cells were the source of the cDNA or gDNA that made up the material.

As handled by the study authors: Cell counts per sample came from amplifying reference gene primers. TCRdb keeps only in-frame clones here, not all; method: immunoSEQ multiplex PCR. D and trimming come from the DNA, and the V and J calls and clone size come from that table. The sample lists 75,000 to 100,000 clones, 75% to 90% occurring once. Per germline, CDR1 SGHTS and CDR2 YDEGEE. J gave up 4 bases and V 2 bases, and 4 bases lay outside the gene matches. This CDR3 contains 17 residues. The sample consisted of peripheral blood. The chain carries TRBV5-8 and TRBJ2-1, with TRBD2 matching over 15 bases. This sequence was found in a woman aged 80 or over with acute or convalescent COVID-19. The CDR3 here is CASSLPGTSGGYNEQFF. In nucleotides, the CDR3 is TGTGCCAGCAGCTTACCCGGGACTAGCGGGGGGTACAATGAGCAGTTCTTC.